These T cell receptor beta chains were read from a single sample in a study of cytomegalovirus exposure and HLA in healthy donors. TCRdb's copy holds only in-frame clones and misses some; the assay was immunoSEQ multiplex PCR. Of approximately 150,000 clones in the sample, roughly 82% are singletons; the top ten hold around a tenth. Material: PBMCs. These receptors were obtained from a man between 50 and 59 years old in good health and CMV-seropositive. Both conserved end residues are part of each CDR3. The D gene is left open where the match is weak. Expanded clones get a size class; other rows say once, few or many, or leave the size out.

cdr3_aa: CASSESIRGYEQYF
cdr3_nt: TGTGCCAGCAGTGAATCAATTAGGGGGTACGAGCAGTACTTC
d_call: -
v_call: TRBV28
j_call: TRBJ2-7
clone_size: -

cdr3_aa: CASSLASRVPSYEQYF
cdr3_nt: TGTGCCAGCAGCTTGGCCTCCAGGGTACCCTCCTACGAGCAGTACTTC
d_call: -
v_call: TRBV5-4
j_call: TRBJ2-7
clone_size: -

cdr3_aa: CASSVAGQGYNEQFF
cdr3_nt: TGTGCCAGCAGCGTAGCGGGACAGGGCTACAATGAGCAGTTCTTC
d_call: TRBD1
v_call: TRBV9
j_call: TRBJ2-1
clone_size: -

cdr3_aa: CAWSPNRLNTEAFF
cdr3_nt: TGTGCCTGGAGCCCTAACAGGTTAAACACTGAAGCTTTCTTT
d_call: -
v_call: TRBV30
j_call: TRBJ1-1
clone_size: -

cdr3_aa: CASGMGQTSTDTQYF
cdr3_nt: TGTGCCAGCGGAATGGGACAGACTAGCACAGATACGCAGTATTTT
d_call: TRBD1
v_call: TRBV28
j_call: TRBJ2-3
clone_size: -

cdr3_aa: CASSLVRAESAFF
cdr3_nt: TGTGCCAGCAGCTTAGTCAGGGCAGAGAGTGCTTTCTTT
d_call: -
v_call: TRBV11-2
j_call: TRBJ1-1
clone_size: -

cdr3_aa: CAISGGVREGDWAKNSQYF
cdr3_nt: TGTGCCATCAGCGGGGGAGTGCGGGAGGGTGACTGGGCCAAAAACAGTCAGTACTTC
d_call: TRBD2
v_call: TRBV10-3
j_call: TRBJ2-4
clone_size: once

cdr3_aa: CASSRGSQETQYF
cdr3_nt: TGTGCCAGCAGCCGAGGCAGTCAAGAGACCCAGTACTTC
d_call: -
v_call: TRBV7-3
j_call: TRBJ2-5
clone_size: -

cdr3_aa: CASSPREGGTEAFF
cdr3_nt: TGCGCCAGCAGCCCCAGGGAGGGGGGCACTGAAGCTTTCTTT
d_call: -
v_call: TRBV4-3
j_call: TRBJ1-1
clone_size: -

cdr3_aa: CASSLEPETYNEQFF
cdr3_nt: TGCGCCAGCAGCTTGGAGCCCGAGACCTACAATGAGCAGTTCTTC
d_call: -
v_call: TRBV5-1
j_call: TRBJ2-1
clone_size: -

cdr3_aa: CASSLQGAQEQYF
cdr3_nt: TGTGCCAGCAGTTTACAGGGGGCGCAGGAGCAGTACTTC
d_call: TRBD1
v_call: TRBV27
j_call: TRBJ2-7
clone_size: -

cdr3_aa: CASSEDRADEKLFF
cdr3_nt: TGTGCCAGCAGCGAGGACAGGGCAGATGAAAAACTGTTTTTT
d_call: TRBD1
v_call: TRBV9
j_call: TRBJ1-4
clone_size: -

cdr3_aa: CASSYTEGETQYF
cdr3_nt: TGTGCCAGCAGTTACACGGAGGGGGAGACCCAGTACTTC
d_call: -
v_call: TRBV6-6
j_call: TRBJ2-5
clone_size: -

cdr3_aa: CASGLVSGVLRTSLRNTIYF
cdr3_nt: TGTGCTAGTGGTTTGGTTTCTGGGGTCTTGAGAACTAGCCTGCGAAACACCATATATTTT
d_call: -
v_call: TRBV12-5
j_call: TRBJ1-3
clone_size: once

cdr3_aa: CAWTAGTSIYEQYF
cdr3_nt: TGTGCCTGGACCGCAGGGACATCCATCTACGAGCAGTACTTC
d_call: -
v_call: TRBV30
j_call: TRBJ2-7
clone_size: -

cdr3_aa: CASSLIAGPISADTQYF
cdr3_nt: TGTGCCAGCAGCTTAATAGCGGGTCCCATTTCGGCAGATACGCAGTATTTT
d_call: TRBD2
v_call: TRBV5-6
j_call: TRBJ2-3
clone_size: -

cdr3_aa: CASSSSLGRVGTGELFF
cdr3_nt: TGCGCCAGCAGCTCATCACTAGGTCGGGTGGGGACCGGGGAGCTGTTTTTT
d_call: -
v_call: TRBV5-1
j_call: TRBJ2-2
clone_size: once

cdr3_aa: CASSRWDRANYGYTF
cdr3_nt: TGTGCCAGCAGCCGATGGGACAGAGCTAACTATGGCTACACCTTC
d_call: TRBD1
v_call: TRBV11-2
j_call: TRBJ1-2
clone_size: -

cdr3_aa: CASLRDRNTGELFF
cdr3_nt: TGTGCCAGCCTCAGGGACAGAAACACCGGGGAGCTGTTTTTT
d_call: TRBD1
v_call: TRBV6-1
j_call: TRBJ2-2
clone_size: -

cdr3_aa: CASSSSGTGFTIYF
cdr3_nt: TGTGCCAGCAGCTCCTCCGGGACAGGGTTCACCATATATTTT
d_call: TRBD1
v_call: TRBV6-6
j_call: TRBJ1-3
clone_size: -

cdr3_aa: CASSLGQGFIYEQYF
cdr3_nt: TGTGCCAGCAGCTTAGGGCAGGGGTTCATTTACGAGCAGTACTTC
d_call: -
v_call: TRBV11-2
j_call: TRBJ2-7
clone_size: -

cdr3_aa: CASSRDRGSGYTF
cdr3_nt: TGTGCCAGCAGTAGGGACAGGGGAAGCGGCTACACCTTC
d_call: TRBD1
v_call: TRBV6-5
j_call: TRBJ1-2
clone_size: -

cdr3_aa: CASSLTGGLSYGYTF
cdr3_nt: TGTGCCAGCAGTTTAACAGGGGGCCTCTCGTATGGCTACACCTTC
d_call: TRBD1
v_call: TRBV27
j_call: TRBJ1-2
clone_size: -

cdr3_aa: CASSFLGPDTGELFF
cdr3_nt: TGCGCCAGCAGCTTTCTTGGGCCCGACACCGGGGAGCTGTTTTTT
d_call: -
v_call: TRBV5-1
j_call: TRBJ2-2
clone_size: -

cdr3_aa: CASSYPLRYGYTF
cdr3_nt: TGTGCCAGCAGTTACCCCCTCCGGTATGGCTACACCTTC
d_call: -
v_call: TRBV6-5
j_call: TRBJ1-2
clone_size: -

cdr3_aa: CASSEAFGGENYNEQFF
cdr3_nt: TGTGCCAGCAGTGAAGCCTTCGGGGGAGAGAACTACAATGAGCAGTTCTTC
d_call: -
v_call: TRBV6-1
j_call: TRBJ2-1
clone_size: -

cdr3_aa: CAWDRRRGSYNEQFF
cdr3_nt: TGTGCCTGGGACCGTAGGCGGGGGAGTTACAATGAGCAGTTCTTC
d_call: TRBD2
v_call: TRBV30
j_call: TRBJ2-1
clone_size: once

cdr3_aa: CASRLVVEQFF
cdr3_nt: TGTGCCAGCAGACTAGTGGTTGAGCAGTTCTTC
d_call: -
v_call: TRBV7-9
j_call: TRBJ2-1
clone_size: -

cdr3_aa: CASSLGLAGGTYNEQFF
cdr3_nt: TGCGCCAGCAGCTTGGGGCTAGCGGGAGGAACCTACAATGAGCAGTTCTTC
d_call: TRBD2
v_call: TRBV5-1
j_call: TRBJ2-1
clone_size: once

cdr3_aa: CASSPAGGSSYNEQFF
cdr3_nt: TGTGCTAGCAGCCCTGCGGGGGGAAGCTCCTACAATGAGCAGTTCTTC
d_call: TRBD2
v_call: TRBV7-7
j_call: TRBJ2-1
clone_size: -

cdr3_aa: CSVQKTPVNTEAFF
cdr3_nt: TGCAGCGTCCAAAAGACACCAGTCAACACTGAAGCTTTCTTT
d_call: -
v_call: TRBV29-1
j_call: TRBJ1-1
clone_size: once

cdr3_aa: CASSQDRVLADTQYF
cdr3_nt: TGCGCCAGCAGCCAAGACCGAGTACTTGCAGATACGCAGTATTTT
d_call: -
v_call: TRBV4-3
j_call: TRBJ2-3
clone_size: few

cdr3_aa: CASSMTGGKETQYF
cdr3_nt: TGTGCCAGTAGTATGACAGGGGGAAAAGAGACCCAGTACTTC
d_call: TRBD1
v_call: TRBV19
j_call: TRBJ2-5
clone_size: -

cdr3_aa: CASSFTGGQSNQPQHF
cdr3_nt: TGTGCCAGTAGTTTCACCGGGGGACAGAGCAATCAGCCCCAGCATTTT
d_call: TRBD1
v_call: TRBV19
j_call: TRBJ1-5
clone_size: few

cdr3_aa: CASSFGSQPQHF
cdr3_nt: TGTGCCAGCAGCTTCGGGAGCCAGCCCCAGCATTTT
d_call: -
v_call: TRBV7-9
j_call: TRBJ1-5
clone_size: -

cdr3_aa: CASIPSRNTEAFF
cdr3_nt: TGTGCCAGCATACCGTCGCGGAACACTGAAGCTTTCTTT
d_call: -
v_call: TRBV6-5
j_call: TRBJ1-1
clone_size: -

cdr3_aa: CASSLVAANYGYTF
cdr3_nt: TGTGCCAGCAGCTTAGTGGCAGCTAACTATGGCTACACCTTC
d_call: -
v_call: TRBV11-1
j_call: TRBJ1-2
clone_size: -

cdr3_aa: CASSSGTGLAKNIQYF
cdr3_nt: TGTGCCAGCAGCTCCGGGACAGGTCTAGCCAAAAACATTCAGTACTTC
d_call: TRBD1
v_call: TRBV5-8
j_call: TRBJ2-4
clone_size: -

cdr3_aa: CSVVRTGGGTQYF
cdr3_nt: TGCAGCGTTGTTAGGACAGGGGGGGGGACCCAGTACTTC
d_call: TRBD1
v_call: TRBV29-1
j_call: TRBJ2-5
clone_size: few

cdr3_aa: CASSEGTSGMSYEQYF
cdr3_nt: TGTGCCAGCAGTGAAGGGACTAGCGGTATGTCCTACGAGCAGTACTTC
d_call: TRBD2
v_call: TRBV6-4
j_call: TRBJ2-7
clone_size: few

cdr3_aa: CASSGTGGGEKLFF
cdr3_nt: TGTGCCAGCAGCGGGACAGGGGGCGGTGAAAAACTGTTTTTT
d_call: TRBD1
v_call: TRBV28
j_call: TRBJ1-4
clone_size: once

cdr3_aa: CAITRPRDRGYETQYF
cdr3_nt: TGTGCCATCACCCGACCGCGGGACAGGGGTTATGAGACCCAGTACTTC
d_call: TRBD1
v_call: TRBV10-3
j_call: TRBJ2-5
clone_size: -

cdr3_aa: CASHPATGIPDTQYF
cdr3_nt: TGTGCCAGCCATCCCGCGACAGGGATACCAGATACGCAGTATTTT
d_call: TRBD1
v_call: TRBV19
j_call: TRBJ2-3
clone_size: -

cdr3_aa: CASSYLGTRGSEQYF
cdr3_nt: TGTGCCAGCAGTTACTTAGGGACTAGGGGGAGCGAGCAGTACTTC
d_call: TRBD2
v_call: TRBV6-5
j_call: TRBJ2-7
clone_size: few

cdr3_aa: CASKGLAESYEQYF
cdr3_nt: TGTGCCAGCAAGGGACTAGCGGAGTCCTACGAGCAGTACTTC
d_call: TRBD2
v_call: TRBV2
j_call: TRBJ2-7
clone_size: -

cdr3_aa: CASSAAGQASSYNEQFF
cdr3_nt: TGTGCCAGCAGTGCCGCGGGACAGGCGAGCTCCTACAATGAGCAGTTCTTC
d_call: TRBD1
v_call: TRBV6-1
j_call: TRBJ2-1
clone_size: -

cdr3_aa: CASSPGLRETQYF
cdr3_nt: TGTGCCAGCAGCCCAGGGTTGAGAGAGACCCAGTACTTC
d_call: -
v_call: TRBV28
j_call: TRBJ2-5
clone_size: -

cdr3_aa: CASSLNRVNTGELFF
cdr3_nt: TGTGCCAGCAGCTTAAACAGGGTGAACACCGGGGAGCTGTTTTTT
d_call: -
v_call: TRBV7-3
j_call: TRBJ2-2
clone_size: -

cdr3_aa: CASSWTGGEDEKLFF
cdr3_nt: TGTGCCAGCAGCTGGACAGGGGGCGAAGACGAAAAACTGTTTTTT
d_call: TRBD1
v_call: TRBV5-4
j_call: TRBJ1-4
clone_size: -

cdr3_aa: CASSLGGQGANSPLHF
cdr3_nt: TGTGCCAGCAGTTTAGGGGGACAGGGGGCAAATTCACCCCTCCACTTT
d_call: TRBD1
v_call: TRBV28
j_call: TRBJ1-6
clone_size: -

cdr3_aa: CAWSVGANTGELFF
cdr3_nt: TGTGCCTGGAGTGTGGGGGCCAACACCGGGGAGCTGTTTTTT
d_call: -
v_call: TRBV30
j_call: TRBJ2-2
clone_size: -

cdr3_aa: CASSYAGGPGELFF
cdr3_nt: TGTGCCAGCAGTTACGCTGGGGGCCCCGGGGAGCTGTTTTTT
d_call: -
v_call: TRBV6-5
j_call: TRBJ2-2
clone_size: -